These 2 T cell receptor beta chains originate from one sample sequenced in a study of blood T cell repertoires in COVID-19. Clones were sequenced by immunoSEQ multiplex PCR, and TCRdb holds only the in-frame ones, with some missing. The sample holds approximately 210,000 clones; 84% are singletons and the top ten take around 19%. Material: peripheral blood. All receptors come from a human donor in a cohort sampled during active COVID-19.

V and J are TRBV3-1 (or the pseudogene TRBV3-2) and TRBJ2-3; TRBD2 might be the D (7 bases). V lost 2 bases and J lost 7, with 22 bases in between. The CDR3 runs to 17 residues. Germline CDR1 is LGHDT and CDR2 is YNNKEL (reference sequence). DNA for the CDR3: TGTGCCAGCAGCCAAAACTACGGGACCAACGGGGGGCATACGCAGTATTTT. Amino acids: CASSQNYGTNGGHTQYF.

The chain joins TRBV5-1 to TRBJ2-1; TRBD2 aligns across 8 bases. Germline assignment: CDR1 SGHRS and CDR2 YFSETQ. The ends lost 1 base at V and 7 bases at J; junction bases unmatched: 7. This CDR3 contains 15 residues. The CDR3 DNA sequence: TGCGCCAGCAGCTTGCCCGGGGGGGCCTTGAATGAGCAGTTCTTC. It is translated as CASSLPGGALNEQFF.